This T cell receptor beta chain was observed in a study of T cell responses to AZD1222 COVID-19 vaccine. Per germline, CDR1 SGHKS and CDR2 YYEKEE (reference sequence). V lost 1 base and J 7 bases, leaving 9 bases between the germline ends. The CDR3 runs to 14 residues. Data came from immunoSEQ multiplex PCR; TCRdb stores just in-frame clones and leaves some out. This sample has some 100,000 clones, with more than 85% found just once. The receptor comes from an adult who received the AZD1222 COVID-19 vaccine. The chain couples TRBV5-5 to TRBJ1-6; D is unresolved. The specimen was peripheral blood, collected 28 days after the second AZD1222 dose. The CDR3 coding sequence is TGTGCCAGCAGCTTGAATCCAGCAAATTCACCCCTCCACTTT. It specifies CASSLNPANSPLHF.